This entry lists 30 T cell receptor beta chains sequenced from one sample in a study of T cells in localized non-small cell lung cancer. Measured with immunoSEQ multiplex PCR; TCRdb has only the in-frame clones, and not every one. Here the sample spans about 1,100 clones, 25% to 35% being singletons. Source: normal lung tissue next to the tumor, taken before any cancer treatment. These receptors came from a male donor at least 60 years old with stage I lung adenocarcinoma.

This clone was seen only once. The V call is TRBV10-2, the J call TRBJ2-3, with 11 bases that match TRBD1. Trimming at V came to 2 bases and at J to 2 bases, leaving 6 bases not matched to a gene. This CDR3 comprises 17 residues. Germline V lookup: CDR1 WSHSY, CDR2 SAAADI. The CDR3 bases are TGCGCCAGCAGTGAGCCGGACAGGGGGCCCTTCACAGATACGCAGTATTTT. Its protein product is CASSEPDRGPFTDTQYF.

CDR3 nucleotides: TGCGCCAGCAGCCCCACGGAATATACGCAGTATTTT. It is translated as CASSPTEYTQYF. The chain recombines TRBV1 with TRBJ2-3. TRBV1 is listed as a pseudogene. This CDR3 spans 12 amino acids.

This rearrangement joins TRBV5-1 to TRBJ2-1; D is undetermined. Between the trimmed V and J ends, which lost 0 bases and 1 base, there was a span of 5 bases. The germline V gene encodes CDR1 SGHRS and CDR2 YFSETQ. This CDR3 spans 14 amino acids. DNA of the CDR3: TGCGCCAGCAGCTTGGATCCATCCTACAATGAGCAGTTCTTC. Translating it yields CASSLDPSYNEQFF.

This clone was counted between two and nine times. V gene TRBV6-8 combines with J gene TRBJ2-5; 10 positions agree with TRBD1. J was trimmed by 5 bases and V by 7 bases; bases with no gene match: 10. The CDR3 runs to 15 residues. Germline V gene sequence: CDR1 MNHGY, CDR2 SAAAGT. The CDR3 reads CASTQTGGSGETQYF. For the CDR3, the DNA is TGTGCCAGCACCCAGACAGGGGGCAGTGGGGAGACCCAGTACTTC.

The chain has TRBV10-2 and TRBJ1-3; D gene ambiguous. CDR1 WSHSY and CDR2 SAAADI come from the germline V gene. The germline V and J ends were trimmed by 3 bases and 2 bases, with 5 bases remaining between them. CDR3 size: 13 residues. The CDR3 protein is CASSDGPGNTIYF. For the CDR3, the DNA is TGCGCCAGCAGTGACGGCCCTGGAAACACCATATATTTT.

The table lists this clone with a few counts. V and J are TRBV11-3 and TRBJ2-2; 7 bases fit TRBD1. V dropped 4 bases and J dropped 5; count of bases not matched to a gene: 7. The CDR3 has 15 amino acids. Germline V gene data show CDR1 as SGHNT and CDR2 as YENEEA. The CDR3 nucleotides read TGTGCCAGCAGCTCACAGGGGCGTGATACCGGGGAGCTGTTTTTT. This sequence encodes CASSSQGRDTGELFF. Full variable domain (remainder filled in from reference TRBV11-3 and TRBJ2-2): EAGVVQSPRYKIIEKKQPVAFWCNPISGHNTLYWYLQNLGQGPELLIRYENEEAVDDSQLPKDRFSAERLKGVDSTLKIQPAELGDSAVYLCASSSQGRDTGELFFGEGSRLTVL.

The rearrangement uses TRBV2 and TRBJ2-6, with D possibly being TRBD1 or TRBD2 (6 bases each). Trimming left V 9 bases short and J 0 bases short, with 15 bases between. The V gene's germline CDR1 is SNHLY and CDR2 FYNNEI. This CDR3 is built from 16 residues. In nucleotides, the CDR3 is TGTGCCAGGGAGGGGGGTAGCGGCTCTGGGGCCAACGTCCTGACTTTC. Its protein is CAREGGSGSGANVLTF.

The V call is TRBV28, the J call TRBJ1-1; no clear D gene. The germline V gene encodes CDR1 MDHEN and CDR2 SYDVKM. The CDR3 extends over 15 amino acids. V shed 3 bases and J shed 0 bases, with 11 bases lying between them. The CDR3 loop reads CASSFFGLMNTEAFF. CDR3 DNA: TGTGCCAGCAGTTTCTTTGGGTTGATGAACACTGAAGCTTTCTTT.

This clone showed up just a few times. The J gene is TRBJ1-2, the V gene TRBV18; D possibly corresponds to TRBD1 (6 bases). Trimming took 3 bases from V and 4 from J, leaving 12 bases between them. The germline CDR1 and CDR2 sequences are KGHSH and LQKENI. CDR3 size: 14 residues. This CDR3 reads CASSPEGGRYGYTF. CDR3 bases: TGTGCCAGCTCACCGGAGGGGGGGCGCTATGGCTACACCTTC.

The V call is TRBV25-1, the J call TRBJ1-2; the D is unclear. Trimming cost V 6 bases and J 4 bases, with 9 bases left between them. This CDR3 region has 12 residues. The germline V gene has CDR1 MGHDK and CDR2 SYGVNS. CDR3 bases: TGTGCCAGCAGACAAGAATTCTATGGCTACACCTTC. Its translation: CASRQEFYGYTF.

In its sample, this clone ranks as large. The CDR3 sequence: CASRYEGAIYEQYF. CDR3 nucleotide sequence: TGTGCCAGCAGGTACGAGGGGGCGATCTACGAGCAGTACTTC. The J gene is TRBJ2-7, the V gene TRBV6-8, with TRBD1 identical over 7 bases. Germline-derived CDR1 and CDR2 are MNHGY and SAAAGT. The V segment lost 6 bases and the J segment 3 bases; nucleotides outside the gene matches: 8. The CDR3 consists of 14 residues.

The chain links TRBV29-1 to TRBJ1-3; maybe TRBD1 (5 bases). V lost 7 bases, J lost 4 bases, and 14 bases lay in between. CDR1 SQVTM and CDR2 ANQGSEA come from the germline V gene. This CDR3 is built from 13 residues. CDR3 nucleotide sequence: TGCAGCGCTCGACAGAGGGACGGAAACACCATATATTTT. It is translated as CSARQRDGNTIYF.

This chain connects TRBV18 to TRBJ2-4; D is tentatively TRBD1 or TRBD2 (7 bases each). Trimming left V 3 bases short and J 1 base short, with 13 bases between. The CDR3 is 16 residues long. The germline V gene encodes CDR1 KGHSH and CDR2 LQKENI. The CDR3 sequence is CASSPTQGGAKNIQYF. The CDR3 DNA follows: TGTGCCAGCTCACCTACCCAGGGGGGGGCCAAAAACATTCAGTACTTC.

This clone was seen a handful of times. This chain connects TRBV6-8 to TRBJ1-3; possibly TRBD1 for D (5 bases). Germline lookup yields CDR1 MNHGY and CDR2 SAAAGT. This CDR3 spans 13 amino acids. V was pared by 10 bases and J by 0 bases, with 10 bases between. The CDR3 sequence: CAIRQNSGNTIYF. The CDR3 DNA reads TGTGCCATCAGACAGAACTCTGGAAACACCATATATTTT.

This clone was recorded a few times. The J gene is TRBJ2-7, the V gene TRBV9, with D possibly being TRBD1 or TRBD2 (5 bases each). The CDR3 runs to 14 residues. Trimming took off 5 bases at V and 5 bases at J, with 17 bases between the two ends. Germline CDR1 reads SGDLS; CDR2 reads YYNGEE. The CDR3 sequence: CASSGGGLSHEQYF. The CDR3 DNA reads TGTGCCAGCAGTGGTGGGGGTTTGAGTCACGAGCAGTACTTC.

The rearrangement links TRBV15 to TRBJ1-5; D is uncertain. V was pared by 4 bases and J by 0 bases, with 7 bases between. The V gene's germline CDR1 is LNHNV and CDR2 YYDKDF (reference sequence). This CDR3 is built from 14 residues. The CDR3 protein is CATSITTSNQPQHF. CDR3 sequence (DNA): TGTGCCACCAGCATCACGACTAGCAATCAGCCCCAGCATTTT.

CDR3 sequence: CASSAFGVRIEQYF. The CDR3 DNA reads as TGTGCCAGCAGCGCTTTCGGGGTTAGGATCGAGCAGTACTTC. The chain uses TRBV7-1 and TRBJ2-7; weak D call: TRBD2 (5 bases). TRBV7-1 is placed among ORFs of uncertain function. V lost 5 bases, J lost 6 bases, and 17 bases lay in between. This CDR3 region has 14 residues.

The V and J genes are TRBV2 and TRBJ1-2; unclear D gene. This CDR3 has 14 amino acids. V lost 5 bases to trimming and J lost 0 bases, with 10 bases between them. The germline V gene has CDR1 SNHLY and CDR2 FYNNEI. In DNA, the CDR3 is TGTGCCAGCAGTTTGAACACCGCTAACTATGGCTACACCTTC. Translated: CASSLNTANYGYTF.

This clone was counted between two and nine times. CDR3 amino acids: CASSQEPGSSEEQYF. CDR3 DNA sequence: TGCGCCAGCAGCCAAGAGCCGGGGAGCTCTGAGGAGCAGTACTTC. The V gene is TRBV4-1, the J gene TRBJ2-7; weak D call: TRBD2 (5 bases). Trimming took 0 bases from V and 7 from J, leaving 16 bases between them. This CDR3 region has 15 residues. Germline values: CDR1 MGHRA, CDR2 YSYEKL.

This clone was seen more than once but under ten times. The chain joins TRBV10-2 to TRBJ2-1; D might be TRBD2 (6 bases). Deletions cut 5 bases from V and 9 bases from J, with 14 bases between. The CDR3 consists of 13 residues. Germline CDR1 WSHSY, CDR2 SAAADI. DNA of the CDR3: TGCGCCAGCAGTACGACTAGATTCGGTGAGCAGTTCTTC. Its translation is CASSTTRFGEQFF.

The CDR3 coding sequence is TGTGCCAGCAGTGAATCTGGGACAGGGGGCACTGCTGAAGCTTTCTTT. This codes for CASSESGTGGTAEAFF. The J gene is TRBJ1-1, the V gene TRBV25-1; 12 bases fit TRBD1. In germline, CDR1 is MGHDK, CDR2 SYGVNS. Trimming took 1 base from V and 6 from J; bases not matched to a gene: 6. This CDR3 is 16 amino acids long.

By sample share, this clone is medium-sized. This CDR3 reads CASSSGQASTDTQYF. The CDR3 DNA reads as TGTGCCAGCAGCTCAGGGCAGGCGAGCACAGATACGCAGTATTTT. The V gene is TRBV11-3, the J gene TRBJ2-3; perhaps TRBD1 as D (5 bases). CDR1 and CDR2 from the germline V gene are SGHNT and YENEEA. The CDR3 loop spans 15 amino acids. V lost 4 bases and J 0 bases, leaving 11 bases between the germline ends.

This chain links TRBV19 with TRBJ2-3; D call uncertain. The V and J ends lost 3 bases and 6 bases respectively, with 7 bases between them. The CDR3 has 12 residues. CDR1 LNHDA and CDR2 SQIVND come from the germline V gene (reference sequence). CDR3 in amino acids: CASSMARDTQYF. CDR3 DNA: TGTGCCAGTAGTATGGCCAGGGATACGCAGTATTTT.

Regarding this clone: X is used for the amino acid whose nucleotide is unread or ambiguous. The rearrangement links TRBV6-8 to TRBJ2-2; TRBD1 or TRBD2 may be the D gene (5 bases each). The CDR3 contains 14 residues. In germline, CDR1 is MNHGY, CDR2 SAAAGT. V dropped 2 bases and J dropped 5 bases, with 9 bases sitting between them. The CDR3 here is CASSYGGXTGELFF. The CDR3 DNA is TGTGCCAGCAGTTACGGGGGTRAAACCGGGGAGCTGTTTTTT.

This clone was observed once. This rearrangement joins TRBV19 to TRBJ2-1; 8 positions match TRBD2. Germline assignment: CDR1 LNHDA and CDR2 SQIVND (reference sequence). The CDR3 runs to 14 residues. V was clipped by 1 base and J by 8 bases; unmatched bases: 4. The CDR3 DNA reads as TGTGCCAGTAGTATAGCGGGGGGGGAATATGAGCAGTTCTTC. Protein sequence: CASSIAGGEYEQFF.

The chain is built from TRBV25-1 and TRBJ1-2; 8 nucleotides align to TRBD1. The germline gives CDR1 MGHDK, CDR2 SYGVNS. The CDR3 has 13 amino acids. V gave up 5 bases and J gave up 6 bases; unmatched junction bases: 5. Here the CDR3 DNA reads TGTGCCAGCAGTCCGGACAGGGACCATGGCTACACCTTC. This codes for CASSPDRDHGYTF.

This clone was picked up a small number of times. The gene calls are TRBV7-4 and TRBJ1-1; unclear D gene. The ends were cut back, 2 bases at V and 0 bases at J, with 7 bases in the middle. This CDR3 contains 14 residues. In germline, CDR1 is SGHVT, CDR2 SQSDAQ. DNA of the CDR3: TGTGCCAGCAGCTTAAGTTATCTGAACACTGAAGCTTTCTTT. Protein product: CASSLSYLNTEAFF.

This clone occurred a few times. The V and J genes are TRBV11-3 and TRBJ2-1; D gene ambiguous. The CDR3 contains 15 residues. V was pared by 0 bases and J by 3 bases, with 9 bases between. From germline, CDR1 is SGHNT and CDR2 YENEEA. Here the CDR3 DNA reads TGTGCCAGCAGCTTAGAGTTGCAGAGCTACAATGAGCAGTTCTTC. Encoded protein: CASSLELQSYNEQFF.

This clone has just a few counts. This sequence joins TRBV19 and TRBJ1-1; 7 bases are a match to TRBD1. Trimming removed 5 bases from V and 3 bases from J; junction bases left unmatched: 6. CDR1 LNHDA and CDR2 SQIVND come from the germline V gene (reference sequence). This CDR3 has 14 amino acids. The CDR3 region is CASSVTGRDTEAFF. CDR3 DNA: TGTGCCAGTAGTGTGACAGGGAGGGACACTGAAGCTTTCTTT.

The chain employs TRBV10-2 and TRBJ2-5; D is unresolved. Per germline, CDR1 WSHSY and CDR2 SAAADI. V dropped 6 bases and J dropped 4 bases, with 12 bases sitting between them. The CDR3 spans 13 residues. The CDR3 DNA follows: TGCGCCAGCAGCCCGGGTCCCGGAGAGACCCAGTACTTC. It translates to CASSPGPGETQYF.